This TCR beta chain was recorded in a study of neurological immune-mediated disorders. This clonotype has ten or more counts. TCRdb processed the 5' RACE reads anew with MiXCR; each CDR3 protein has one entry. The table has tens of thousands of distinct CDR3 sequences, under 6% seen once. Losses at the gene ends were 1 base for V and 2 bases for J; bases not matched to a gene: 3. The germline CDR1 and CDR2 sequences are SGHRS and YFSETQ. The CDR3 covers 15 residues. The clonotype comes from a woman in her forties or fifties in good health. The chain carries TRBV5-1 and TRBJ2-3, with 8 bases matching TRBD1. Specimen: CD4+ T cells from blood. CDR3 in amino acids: CASSLQGAPTDTQYF. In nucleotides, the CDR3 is TGCGCCAGCAGCTTGCAGGGGGCGCCCACAGATACGCAGTATTTT.